This T cell receptor (beta chain) was retrieved from a study of blood T cell repertoires in COVID-19. Trimming left V 3 bases short and J 5 bases short, with 19 bases between. This CDR3 has 16 residues. CDR1 SGHTA and CDR2 FQGNSA come from the germline V gene. Only in-frame clones appear in the TCRdb table, and some are missing; sequencing was by immunoSEQ multiplex PCR. Seen here are a few hundred thousand clones, 86% observed once, and the top ten hold 3% to 3.5%. This chain links TRBV7-2 with TRBJ1-2; D remains unclear. The sequence was collected from a woman in her forties or fifties in a cohort exposed to, infected with or recovered from COVID-19 (not recorded which). Sequenced input: PBMCs or T cells enriched from blood (not recorded which). CDR3 amino acids: CASSFTAPGRVYGYTF. The CDR3 DNA sequence: TGTGCCAGCAGCTTTACCGCCCCCGGGAGGGTGTATGGCTACACCTTC.